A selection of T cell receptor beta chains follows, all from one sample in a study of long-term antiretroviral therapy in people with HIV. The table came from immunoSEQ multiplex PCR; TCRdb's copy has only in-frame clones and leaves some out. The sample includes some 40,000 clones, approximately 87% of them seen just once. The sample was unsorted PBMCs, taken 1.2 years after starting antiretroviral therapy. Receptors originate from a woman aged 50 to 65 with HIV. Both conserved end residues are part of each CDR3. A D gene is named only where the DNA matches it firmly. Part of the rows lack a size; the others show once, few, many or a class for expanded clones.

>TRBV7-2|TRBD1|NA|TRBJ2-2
CASSFKQGTGELFF
TGTGCCAGCAGCTTTAAACAGGGGACCGGGGAGCTGTTTTTT
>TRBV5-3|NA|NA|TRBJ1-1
CARSLDRPLREAFF
TGTGCCAGAAGCTTGGACAGGCCCCTGCGTGAAGCTTTCTTT
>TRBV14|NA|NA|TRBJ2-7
CASSPDVGRLEQYF
TGTGCCAGCAGCCCCGATGTTGGAAGACTCGAGCAGTACTTC
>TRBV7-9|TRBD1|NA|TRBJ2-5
CASSLDRIWTGDQETQYF
TGTGCCAGCAGCTTAGATAGGATATGGACAGGAGACCAAGAGACCCAGTACTTC
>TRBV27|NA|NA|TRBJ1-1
CASKPVWTLNTEAFF
TGTGCCAGCAAGCCGGTTTGGACCCTGAACACTGAAGCTTTCTTT
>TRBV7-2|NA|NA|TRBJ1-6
CASSLGEQVYNSPLHF
TGTGCCAGCAGCTTAGGGGAACAAGTCTATAATTCACCCCTCCACTTT
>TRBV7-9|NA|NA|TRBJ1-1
CASSVGTVNTEAFF
TGTGCCAGCAGCGTAGGGACGGTGAACACTGAAGCTTTCTTT
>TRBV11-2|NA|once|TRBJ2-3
CASSQVDTQYF
TGTGCCAGCAGCCAGGTGGATACGCAGTATTTT
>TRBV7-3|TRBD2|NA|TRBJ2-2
CASSPKPGLVAGELFF
TGTGCCAGCAGCCCGAAACCGGGACTAGTAGCCGGGGAGCTGTTTTTT
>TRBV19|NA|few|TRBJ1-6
CASSMDTLSSYNSPLHF
TGTGCCAGTAGTATGGACACCCTCAGCTCCTATAATTCACCCCTCCACTTT
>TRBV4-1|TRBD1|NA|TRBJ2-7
CASSHPSSGGLSYEQYF
TGCGCCAGCAGCCACCCTTCGTCAGGGGGCCTTTCCTACGAGCAGTACTTC
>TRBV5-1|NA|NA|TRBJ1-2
CASSTVANLDGYTF
TGCGCCAGCAGCACGGTTGCTAACCTTGATGGCTACACCTTC
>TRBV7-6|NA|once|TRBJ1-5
CASSLATSQPQHF
TGTGCCAGCAGCTTAGCCACCAGTCAGCCCCAGCATTTT
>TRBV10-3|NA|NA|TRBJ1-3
CAISESGRGSDSGNTIYF
TGTGCCATCAGTGAGTCGGGCAGGGGATCGGACTCTGGAAACACCATATATTTT